This TCR beta chain was recorded in a study of technical replicates of blood from a handful of donors. CDR1 and CDR2 (germline): SGHRS, YFSETQ. CDR3 length equals 20 residues. The V and J ends lost 3 bases and 9 bases, in that order; junction bases with no gene match: 24. Using immunoSEQ multiplex PCR, the repertoire was profiled, and TCRdb retains in-frame clones only, with some absent. This sample carries 84,000 or so clones, 93% of them seen once, and the ten largest clones take 0.2% to 0.25%. This clonotype was obtained from a human donor in good health. Sequencing was performed on T cells isolated from PBMCs. This sequence joins TRBV5-1 and TRBJ2-2, with 9 bases matching TRBD2. The CDR3 is CASSSRFGTSSGKPIRELFF. CDR3 DNA sequence: TGCGCCAGCAGCTCACGGTTCGGGACTAGCTCGGGCAAACCGATCCGGGAGCTGTTTTTT.